This entry describes one T cell receptor beta chain. Its antigen remains unidentified. Base quality data are lacking; no much larger clone is found one base away. The sample belongs to a study of OX40 agonist ivuxolimab in advanced cancers. Describing the broader study: Ivuxolimab was an agonistic, fully human IgG2 monoclonal antibody directed against OX40 (CD134), a costimulatory receptor. Intravenous ivuxolimab was administered to patients every 2 weeks at six dose levels: 0.01, 0.1, 0.3, 1.5, 3 and 10 mg/kg. Of the roughly 50 dose-escalation patients, hepatocellular carcinoma was present in around 19, melanoma in approximately 15, renal cell carcinoma in 9 and head and neck cancer in 9. In the dose-escalation cohort, around four fifths of patients were male, and the mean age was roughly 60 years with a range of roughly 20 to 80. Patients were allowed to have had prior anti-PD-1, anti-PD-L1 or anti-CTLA-4 therapy, and less than 45% of the dose-escalation patients had previously received checkpoint inhibitors. Partial responses occurred in three dose-escalation patients, of whom one had hepatocellular carcinoma and two had cutaneous melanoma. The purpose of peripheral TCRbeta sequencing was to test whether ivuxolimab changed TCR sequence diversity and led to clonal T-cell expansion. The paper covers the monotherapy dose-escalation part of the phase I ivuxolimab trial, which included N of about 50 patients. The full study reports these points: After ivuxolimab, more expanded clones were found on average in CD8+ T cells than in CD4+ T cells. In partial responders in the 0.1-3.0 mg/kg groups, normalized peripheral clonal expansion was found to be among the lowest, especially among CD8+ T cells. Low levels of normalized T-cell clonal expansion were also seen in some patients who did not respond. At doses of 0.1 to 3.0 mg/kg, clonal expansion of both CD4+ and CD8+ T cells in blood was seen between baseline and week 6. Which antigens the clonally expanded peripheral T cells were specific for was not determined.

Trimmed from V: 6 bases; trimmed from J: 8 bases; junction bases lacking a gene match: 12. Counted from cysteine to phenylalanine, this CDR3 has 14 amino acids. Only the CDR3 DNA stays, 42 bases, in frame from base 1. From a lookup of the germline V gene, CDR1 and CDR2 are KGHSH and LQKENI. The trial excluded patients who had a history of autoimmune disease or were on systemic immunosuppression. Peripheral blood for TCR sequencing was collected from all dose cohorts at baseline, on cycle 4 day 1, and on cycle 7 day 1. Samples were obtained from an open-label, multicenter, first-in-human phase I dose-escalation trial of ivuxolimab. Adults with locally advanced or metastatic melanoma, renal cell, hepatocellular, or head and neck squamous cell carcinoma were enrolled in the trial. Before TCR sequencing, CD4+ T cells and CD8+ T cells from peripheral blood were sorted into separate populations. To sequence the TCRbeta CDR3 region, genomic DNA was isolated from the sorted cells. The immunoSEQ Assay was used for sequencing of TCRbeta CDR3 regions. In its TCRdb copy, this immuneACCESS table keeps in-frame sequences only and misses some clones. Where compared with another copy, unresolved V genes explain less than half of these, and the others have no known cause. The sample yields fewer than 85,000 clones; about 86% were counted once. The ten largest clones capture approximately 0.73% of the sample.

The chain links TRBV18 with TRBJ1-1, with 7 central nucleotides matching TRBD1. The source material was CD4+ or CD8+ T cells sorted from blood, sampled in a trial of the OX40 agonist ivuxolimab. The sequence derives from an adult with an advanced solid tumor such as melanoma, head and neck, liver or kidney cancer. CDR3 region: CASSQSEGADEAFF. The sequenced DNA is TGTGCCAGCTCCCAATCGGAGGGGGCAGACGAAGCTTTCTTT. Outside the CDR3, residues come from the reference TRBV18 and TRBJ1-1 proteins, so the full variable domain is: NAGVMQNPRHLVRRRGQEARLRCSPMKGHSHVYWYRQLPEEGLKFMVYLQKENIIDESGMPKERFSAEFPKEGPSILRIQQVVRGDSAAYFCASSQSEGADEAFFGQGTRLTVV.